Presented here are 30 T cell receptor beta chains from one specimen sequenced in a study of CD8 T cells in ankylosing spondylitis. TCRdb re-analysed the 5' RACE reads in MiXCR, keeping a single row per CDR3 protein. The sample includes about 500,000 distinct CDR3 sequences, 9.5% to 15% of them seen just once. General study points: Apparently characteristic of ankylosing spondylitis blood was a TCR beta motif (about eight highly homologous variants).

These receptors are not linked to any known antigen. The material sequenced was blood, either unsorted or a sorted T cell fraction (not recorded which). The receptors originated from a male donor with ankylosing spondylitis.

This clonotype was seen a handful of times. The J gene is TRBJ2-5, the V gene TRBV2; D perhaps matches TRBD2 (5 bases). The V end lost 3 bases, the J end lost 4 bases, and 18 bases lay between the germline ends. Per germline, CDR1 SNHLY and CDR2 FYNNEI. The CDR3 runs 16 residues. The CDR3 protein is CASSDRGYRVGETQYF. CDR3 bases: TGTGCCAGCAGTGATCGGGGATACCGGGTGGGAGAGACCCAGTACTTC. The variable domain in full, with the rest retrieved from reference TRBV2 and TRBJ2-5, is EPEVTQTPSHQVTQMGQEVILRCVPISNHLYFYWYRQILGQKVEFLVSFYNNEISEKSEIFDDQFSVERPDGSNFTLKIRSTKLEDSAMYFCASSDRGYRVGETQYFGPGTRLLVL.

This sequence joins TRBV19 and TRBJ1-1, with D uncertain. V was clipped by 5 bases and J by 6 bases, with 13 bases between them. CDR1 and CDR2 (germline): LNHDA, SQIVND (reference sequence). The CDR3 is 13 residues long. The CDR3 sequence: CASSHGSGAEAFF. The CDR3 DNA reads TGTGCCAGTAGTCATGGCTCAGGTGCTGAAGCTTTCTTT.

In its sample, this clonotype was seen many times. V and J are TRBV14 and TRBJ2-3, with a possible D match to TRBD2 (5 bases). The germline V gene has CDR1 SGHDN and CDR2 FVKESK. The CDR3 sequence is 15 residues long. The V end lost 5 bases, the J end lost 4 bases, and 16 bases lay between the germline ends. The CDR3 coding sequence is TGTGCCAGCAGCGCGACGAGGGCCACGCCAGATACGCAGTATTTT. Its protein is CASSATRATPDTQYF.

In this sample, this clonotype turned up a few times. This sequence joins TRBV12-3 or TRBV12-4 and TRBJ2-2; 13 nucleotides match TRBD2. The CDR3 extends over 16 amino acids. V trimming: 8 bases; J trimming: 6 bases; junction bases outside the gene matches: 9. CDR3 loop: CASAGLAGRVAGELFF. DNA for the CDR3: TGTGCCAGCGCGGGACTAGCGGGACGGGTAGCCGGGGAGCTGTTTTTT.

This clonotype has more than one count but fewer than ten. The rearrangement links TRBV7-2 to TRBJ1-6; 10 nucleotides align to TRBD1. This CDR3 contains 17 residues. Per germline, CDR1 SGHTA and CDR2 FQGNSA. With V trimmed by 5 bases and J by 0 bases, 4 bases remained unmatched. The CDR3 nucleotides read TGTGCCAGCAGCATTAGGACAGGGGGCTCCTATAATTCACCCCTCCACTTT. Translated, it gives CASSIRTGGSYNSPLHF.

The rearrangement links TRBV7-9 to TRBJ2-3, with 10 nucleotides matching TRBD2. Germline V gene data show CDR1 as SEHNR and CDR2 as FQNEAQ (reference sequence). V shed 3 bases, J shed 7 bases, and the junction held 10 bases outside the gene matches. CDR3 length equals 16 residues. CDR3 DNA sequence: TGTGCCAGCAGCTTCGAGAAAGCGGGAGGGCGGAATACGCAGTATTTT. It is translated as CASSFEKAGGRNTQYF.

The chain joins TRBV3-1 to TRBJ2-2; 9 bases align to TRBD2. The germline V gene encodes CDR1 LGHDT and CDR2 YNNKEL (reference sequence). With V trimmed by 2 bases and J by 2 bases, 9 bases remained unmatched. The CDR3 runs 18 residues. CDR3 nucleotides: TGTGCCAGCAGCCAATACAGCGGGAGGCCCCCTAACACCGGGGAGCTGTTTTTT. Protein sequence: CASSQYSGRPPNTGELFF.

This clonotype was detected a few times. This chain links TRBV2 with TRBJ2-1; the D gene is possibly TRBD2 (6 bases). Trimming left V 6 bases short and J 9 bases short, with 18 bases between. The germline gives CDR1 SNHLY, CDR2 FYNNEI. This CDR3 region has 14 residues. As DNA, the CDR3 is TGTGCCAGCAGGGAGGGAGCTAGCTATGGTGAGCAGTTCTTC. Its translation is CASREGASYGEQFF.

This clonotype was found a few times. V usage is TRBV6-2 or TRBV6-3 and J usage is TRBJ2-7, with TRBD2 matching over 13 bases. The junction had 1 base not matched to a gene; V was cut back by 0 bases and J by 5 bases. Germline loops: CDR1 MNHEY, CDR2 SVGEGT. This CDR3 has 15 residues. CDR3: CASSYSGLAGDEQYV. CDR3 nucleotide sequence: TGTGCCAGCAGTTACTCCGGACTAGCGGGGGACGAGCAGTACGTC.

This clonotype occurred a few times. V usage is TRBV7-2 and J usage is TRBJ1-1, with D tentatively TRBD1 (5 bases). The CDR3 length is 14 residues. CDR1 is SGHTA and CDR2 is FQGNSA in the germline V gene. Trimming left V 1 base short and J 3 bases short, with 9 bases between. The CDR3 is CASSLVARDTEAFF. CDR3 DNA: TGTGCCAGCAGCTTAGTTGCCAGGGACACTGAAGCTTTCTTT.

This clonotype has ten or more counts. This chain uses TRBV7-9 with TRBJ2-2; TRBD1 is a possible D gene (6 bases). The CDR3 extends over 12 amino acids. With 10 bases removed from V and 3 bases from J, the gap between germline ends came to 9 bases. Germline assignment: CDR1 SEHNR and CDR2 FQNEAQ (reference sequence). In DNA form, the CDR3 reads TGTGCCACCGGACAGTACACCGGGGAGCTGTTTTTT. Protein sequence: CATGQYTGELFF.

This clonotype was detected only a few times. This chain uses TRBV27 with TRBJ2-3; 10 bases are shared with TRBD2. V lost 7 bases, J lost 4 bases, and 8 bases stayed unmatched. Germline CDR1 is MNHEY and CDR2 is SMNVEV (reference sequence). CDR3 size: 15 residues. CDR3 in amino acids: CASTSGRGGPDTQYF. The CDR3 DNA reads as TGTGCCAGCACTAGCGGGAGAGGGGGCCCAGATACGCAGTATTTT.

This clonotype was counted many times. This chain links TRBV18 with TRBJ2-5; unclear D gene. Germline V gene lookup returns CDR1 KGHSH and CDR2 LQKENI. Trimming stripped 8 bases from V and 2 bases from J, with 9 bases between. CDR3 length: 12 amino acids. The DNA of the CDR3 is TGTGCCAGCAGTCCAGGTCAAGAGACCCAGTACTTC. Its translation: CASSPGQETQYF.

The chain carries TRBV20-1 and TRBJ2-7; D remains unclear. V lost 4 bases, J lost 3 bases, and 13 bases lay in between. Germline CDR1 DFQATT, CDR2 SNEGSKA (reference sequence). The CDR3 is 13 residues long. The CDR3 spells CSAKPGQNYEQYF. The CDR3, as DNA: TGCAGTGCTAAACCGGGCCAAAACTACGAGCAGTACTTC.

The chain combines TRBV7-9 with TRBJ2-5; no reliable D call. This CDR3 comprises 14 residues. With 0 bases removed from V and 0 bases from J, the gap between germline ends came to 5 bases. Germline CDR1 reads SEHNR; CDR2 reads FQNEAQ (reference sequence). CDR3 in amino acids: CASSLARDQETQYF. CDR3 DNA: TGTGCCAGCAGCTTAGCCCGCGACCAAGAGACCCAGTACTTC.

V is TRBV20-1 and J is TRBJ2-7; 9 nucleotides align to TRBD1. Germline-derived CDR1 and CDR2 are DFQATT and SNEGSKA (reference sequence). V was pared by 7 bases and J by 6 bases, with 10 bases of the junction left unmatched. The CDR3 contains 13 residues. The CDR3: CSVAGTGRGEQYF. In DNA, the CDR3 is TGCAGTGTTGCCGGGACAGGGCGTGGCGAGCAGTACTTC.

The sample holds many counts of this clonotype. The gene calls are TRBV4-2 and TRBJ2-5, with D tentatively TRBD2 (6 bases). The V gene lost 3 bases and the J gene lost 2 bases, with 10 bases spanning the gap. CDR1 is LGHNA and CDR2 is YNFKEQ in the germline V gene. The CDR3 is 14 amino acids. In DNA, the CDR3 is TGTGCCAGCAGCCAGTGGGACTCTCAAGAGACCCAGTACTTC. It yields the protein CASSQWDSQETQYF.

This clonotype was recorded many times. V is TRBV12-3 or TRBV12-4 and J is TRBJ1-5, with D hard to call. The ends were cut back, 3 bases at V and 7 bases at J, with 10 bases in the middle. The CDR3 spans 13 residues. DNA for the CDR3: TGTGCCAGCAGTTTCGGGGAGAACCAGCCCCAGCATTTT. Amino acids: CASSFGENQPQHF.

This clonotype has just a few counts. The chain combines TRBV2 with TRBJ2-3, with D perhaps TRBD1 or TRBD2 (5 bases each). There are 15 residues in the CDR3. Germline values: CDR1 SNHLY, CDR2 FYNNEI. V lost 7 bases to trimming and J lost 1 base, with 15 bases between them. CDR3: CASIPPGLGTDTQYF. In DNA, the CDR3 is TGTGCCAGCATCCCCCCGGGGCTTGGCACAGATACGCAGTATTTT.

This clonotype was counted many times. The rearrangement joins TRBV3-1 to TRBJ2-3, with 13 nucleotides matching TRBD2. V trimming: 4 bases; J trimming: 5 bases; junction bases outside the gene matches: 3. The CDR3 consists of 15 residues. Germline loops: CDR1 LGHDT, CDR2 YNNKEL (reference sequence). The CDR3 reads CASSPRTSGRDTQYF. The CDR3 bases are TGTGCCAGCAGCCCCCGGACTAGCGGGAGAGATACGCAGTATTTT.

This CDR3 is CASTTPGLEAFF. In nucleotides, the CDR3 is TGTGCCAGCACCACACCGGGACTTGAAGCTTTCTTT. V is TRBV3-1 and J is TRBJ1-1; tentatively, D is TRBD1 (5 bases). V lost 7 bases to trimming and J lost 7 bases, with 13 bases between them. Germline assignment: CDR1 LGHDT and CDR2 YNNKEL (reference sequence). The CDR3 contains 12 residues. Full variable domain (remainder filled in from reference TRBV3-1 and TRBJ1-1): DTAVSQTPKYLVTQMGNDKSIKCEQNLGHDTMYWYKQDSKKFLKIMFSYNNKELIINETVPNRFSPKSPDKAHLNLHINSLELGDSAVYFCASTTPGLEAFFGQGTRLTVV.

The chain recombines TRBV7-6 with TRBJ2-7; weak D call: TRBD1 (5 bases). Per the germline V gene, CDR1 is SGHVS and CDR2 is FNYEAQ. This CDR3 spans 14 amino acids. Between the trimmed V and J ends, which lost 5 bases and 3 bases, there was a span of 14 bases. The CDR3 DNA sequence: TGTGCCAGCAGCCCCCATACAGGAAACTACGAGCAGTACTTC. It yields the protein CASSPHTGNYEQYF.

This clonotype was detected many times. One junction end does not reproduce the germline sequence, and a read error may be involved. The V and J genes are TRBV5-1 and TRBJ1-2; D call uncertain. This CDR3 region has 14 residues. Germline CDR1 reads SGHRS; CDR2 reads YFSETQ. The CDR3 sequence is CASSLDGDNYGYTF. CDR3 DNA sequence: TGCGCCAGCAGTTTGGACGGTGATAACTATGGCTACACCTTC.

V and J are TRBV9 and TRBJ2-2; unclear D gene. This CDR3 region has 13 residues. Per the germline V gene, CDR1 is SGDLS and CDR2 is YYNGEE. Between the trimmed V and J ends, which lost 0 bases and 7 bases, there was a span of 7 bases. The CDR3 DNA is TGTGCCAGCAGCGTAGGGAACGGCGGGGAGCTGTTTTTT. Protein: CASSVGNGGELFF.

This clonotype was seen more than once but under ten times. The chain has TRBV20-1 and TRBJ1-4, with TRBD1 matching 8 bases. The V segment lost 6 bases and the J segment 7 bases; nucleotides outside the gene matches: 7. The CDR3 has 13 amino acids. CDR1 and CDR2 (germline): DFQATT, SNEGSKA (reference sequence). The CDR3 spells CSAITGGSEKLFF. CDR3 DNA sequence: TGCAGTGCAATAACAGGGGGGAGTGAAAAACTGTTTTTT.

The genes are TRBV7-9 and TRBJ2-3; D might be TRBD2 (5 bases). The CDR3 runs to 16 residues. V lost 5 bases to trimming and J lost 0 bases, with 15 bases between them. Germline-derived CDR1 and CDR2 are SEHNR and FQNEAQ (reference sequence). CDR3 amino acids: CASSNIRGASTDTQYF. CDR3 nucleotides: TGTGCCAGCAGCAATATCCGGGGTGCTAGCACAGATACGCAGTATTTT.

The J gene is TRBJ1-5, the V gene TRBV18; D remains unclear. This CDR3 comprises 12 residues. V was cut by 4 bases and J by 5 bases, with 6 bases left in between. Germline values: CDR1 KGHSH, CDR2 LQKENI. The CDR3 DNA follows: TGTGCCAGCTCACGGACGGATCAGCCCCAGCATTTT. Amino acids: CASSRTDQPQHF. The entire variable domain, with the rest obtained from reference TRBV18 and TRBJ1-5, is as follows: NAGVMQNPRHLVRRRGQEARLRCSPMKGHSHVYWYRQLPEEGLKFMVYLQKENIIDESGMPKERFSAEFPKEGPSILRIQQVVRGDSAAYFCASSRTDQPQHFGDGTRLSIL.

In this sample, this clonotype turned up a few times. In nucleotides, the CDR3 is TGTGCCAGCAGTTACATCTCTGGGGCCAACGTCCTGACTTTC. Protein sequence: CASSYISGANVLTF. The chain joins TRBV2 to TRBJ2-6; no firm D call. The CDR3 consists of 14 residues. CDR1 is SNHLY, CDR2 FYNNEI, per germline. V shed 5 bases and J shed 0 bases, with 5 bases lying between them.

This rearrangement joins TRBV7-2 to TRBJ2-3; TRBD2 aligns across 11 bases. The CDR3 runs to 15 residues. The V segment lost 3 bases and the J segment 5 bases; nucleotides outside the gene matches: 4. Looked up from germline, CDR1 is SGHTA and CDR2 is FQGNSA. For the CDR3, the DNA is TGTGCCAGCAGCTTCACCGGACTAGCGGGAGATACGCAGTATTTT. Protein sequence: CASSFTGLAGDTQYF.

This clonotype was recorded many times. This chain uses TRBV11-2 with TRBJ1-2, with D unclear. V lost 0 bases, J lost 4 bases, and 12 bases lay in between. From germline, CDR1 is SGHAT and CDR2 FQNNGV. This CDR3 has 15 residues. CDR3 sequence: CASSLDDGSFYGYTF. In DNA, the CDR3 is TGTGCCAGCAGCTTAGATGATGGTTCTTTCTATGGCTACACCTTC.